The next 10 T cell receptor beta chains were all read from a single sample in a study of beta chain features in type 1 diabetes. Findings and limits, study-wide: Patients with Type 1 diabetes showed moderately but significantly shorter TCRB CDR3s in all four CD4+ subsets.

As every portion of the isolated RNA was reverse transcribed, the sequencing read expressed TCRB transcripts. The table came from immunoSEQ multiplex PCR; TCRdb's copy has only in-frame clones and leaves some out. The table lists 250,000 to 350,000 clones, around 15% of them singletons, with about 0.017% in the top ten. Antigen specificity for these receptors is unknown. Sequenced material: naive CD4+ T cells from blood. The receptors originated from a young man with type 1 diabetes.

V and J are TRBV7-2 and TRBJ2-5; D gene unclear. CDR3 size: 13 residues. Germline V gene data show CDR1 as SGHTA and CDR2 as FQGNSA. Trimming shortened V by 1 base and J by 4 bases, and 7 bases separated the two germline ends. The CDR3 DNA is TGTGCCAGCAGCTTAGTTTCGGGAGAGACCCAGTACTTC. Protein product: CASSLVSGETQYF.

The chain uses TRBV6-4 and TRBJ2-2; maybe TRBD1 (6 bases). The germline V gene encodes CDR1 MRHNA and CDR2 SNTAGT. The ends were cut back, 7 bases at V and 0 bases at J, with 9 bases in the middle. The CDR3 sequence is 14 residues long. The CDR3 here is CASKGTTNTGELFF. In DNA, the CDR3 is TGTGCCAGCAAGGGGACAACGAACACCGGGGAGCTGTTTTTT.

The J gene is TRBJ2-2, the V gene TRBV30, with a possible D match to TRBD1 (5 bases). CDR3 length equals 14 residues. Trimming shortened V by 1 base and J by 6 bases, and 12 bases separated the two germline ends. Germline V gene lookup returns CDR1 GTSNPN and CDR2 SVGIG (reference sequence). CDR3 DNA: TGTGCCTGGAGTGAGGGGCAGTTCGCCGGGGAGCTGTTTTTT. Translation: CAWSEGQFAGELFF. Based on the CDR3 plus reference TRBV30 and TRBJ2-2, the full variable domain is SQTIHQWPATLVQPVGSPLSLECTVEGTSNPNLYWYRQAAGRGLQLLFYSVGIGQISSEVPQNLSASRPQDRQFILSSKKLLLSDSGFYLCAWSEGQFAGELFFGEGSRLTVL.

This clone was picked up a small number of times. The chain joins TRBV6-1 to TRBJ2-1; D might be TRBD1 (5 bases). Trimming removed 10 bases from V and 8 bases from J, with 21 bases in between. CDR3 size: 14 residues. CDR1 is MNHNS, CDR2 SASEGT, per germline. CDR3 in DNA: TGTGCCAACTCAAGGGGTCAAGTGATGGATGAGCAGTTCTTC. Translating it yields CANSRGQVMDEQFF.

V gene TRBV28 combines with J gene TRBJ1-1; D unresolved. Germline V gene lookup returns CDR1 MDHEN and CDR2 SYDVKM. The CDR3 spans 14 residues. The V end lost 4 bases, the J end lost 0 bases, and 9 bases lay between the germline ends. In DNA form, the CDR3 reads TGTGCCAGCAGTTCCCACGGGTTGAACACTGAAGCTTTCTTT. This gives the protein CASSSHGLNTEAFF.

The chain recombines TRBV7-2 with TRBJ2-7; maybe TRBD2 (6 bases). The CDR3 runs 15 residues. Germline CDR1 and CDR2: SGHTA and FQGNSA. Trimming stripped 5 bases from V and 2 bases from J, with 16 bases between. CDR3: CASSPGLAPTYEQYF. The CDR3 region has the DNA TGTGCCAGCAGCCCCGGGCTAGCGCCTACCTACGAGCAGTACTTC.

The CDR3 is CAISKGEQETQYF. CDR3 nucleotides: TGTGCCATCAGTAAGGGGGAGCAAGAGACCCAGTACTTC. V usage is TRBV10-3 and J usage is TRBJ2-5; D is perhaps TRBD1 (6 bases). The CDR3 contains 13 residues. Trimming left V 5 bases short and J 2 bases short, with 9 bases between. Germline lookup yields CDR1 ENHRY and CDR2 SYGVKD.

This chain links TRBV5-4 with TRBJ2-1; D unresolved. The V end was cut by 0 bases, the J end by 11 bases, with 6 bases between. The CDR3 spans 11 residues. The germline gives CDR1 SGHNT, CDR2 YYREEE (reference sequence). In DNA form, the CDR3 reads TGTGCCAGCAGCTTGGAACTAAAGCAGTTCTTC. Amino acid sequence: CASSLELKQFF.

The rearrangement joins TRBV4-3 to TRBJ1-5; D unclear. This CDR3 comprises 15 residues. Trimming cost V 4 bases and J 7 bases, with 17 bases left between them. The germline V gene has CDR1 LGHNA and CDR2 YSLEER. The CDR3 protein is CASSPTAVLYQPQHF. The CDR3 bases are TGCGCCAGCAGCCCCACTGCGGTGCTGTACCAGCCCCAGCATTTT.

The J gene is TRBJ2-7, the V gene TRBV19; 12 bases are a match to TRBD1. The CDR3 extends over 15 amino acids. The V gene's germline CDR1 is LNHDA and CDR2 SQIVND (reference sequence). V lost 5 bases to trimming and J lost 5 bases; unmatched junction nucleotides: 7. The CDR3 DNA reads TGTGCCAGTAGTCCGGGACAGGGGGCTTCCCACGAGCAGTACTTC. Protein: CASSPGQGASHEQYF.